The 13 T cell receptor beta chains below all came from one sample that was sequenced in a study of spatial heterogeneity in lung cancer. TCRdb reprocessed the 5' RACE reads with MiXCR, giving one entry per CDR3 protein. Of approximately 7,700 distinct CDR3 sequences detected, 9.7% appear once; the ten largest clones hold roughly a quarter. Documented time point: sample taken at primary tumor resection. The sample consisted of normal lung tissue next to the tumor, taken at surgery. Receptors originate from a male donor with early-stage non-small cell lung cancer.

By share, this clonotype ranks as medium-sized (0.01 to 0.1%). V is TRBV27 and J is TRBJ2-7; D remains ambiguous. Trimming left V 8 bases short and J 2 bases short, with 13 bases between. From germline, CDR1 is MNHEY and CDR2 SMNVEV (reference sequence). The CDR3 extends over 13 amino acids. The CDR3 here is CASGPTGTYEQYF. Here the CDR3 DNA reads TGTGCCAGCGGACCGACGGGCACCTACGAGCAGTACTTC.

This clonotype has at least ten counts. The CDR3 is CATSRDRGPSGELFF. In DNA, the CDR3 is TGTGCCACCAGCAGAGATCGAGGGCCCTCCGGGGAGCTGTTTTTT. The rearrangement links TRBV15 to TRBJ2-2; tentatively, D is TRBD2 (5 bases). V lost 0 bases and J 6 bases, leaving 11 bases between the germline ends. In germline, CDR1 is LNHNV, CDR2 YYDKDF (reference sequence). This CDR3 is built from 15 residues.

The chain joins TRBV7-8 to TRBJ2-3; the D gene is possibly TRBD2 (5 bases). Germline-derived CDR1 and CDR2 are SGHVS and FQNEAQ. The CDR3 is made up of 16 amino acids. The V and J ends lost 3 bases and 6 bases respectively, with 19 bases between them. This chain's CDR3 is CASSFRAAATSDTQYF. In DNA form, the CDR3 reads TGTGCCAGCAGCTTCCGAGCGGCTGCCACATCGGATACGCAGTATTTT.

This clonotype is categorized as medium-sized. The DNA for the CDR3 is TGTGCCAGCAACGGCCACAGGGGAGATCGCACCTACAATGAGCAGTTCTTC. Translating gives CASNGHRGDRTYNEQFF. The J gene is TRBJ2-1, the V gene TRBV27; 7 bases are a match to TRBD1. Per germline, CDR1 MNHEY and CDR2 SMNVEV (reference sequence). This CDR3 is built from 17 residues. Trimming removed 7 bases from V and 2 bases from J; junction bases left unmatched: 14.

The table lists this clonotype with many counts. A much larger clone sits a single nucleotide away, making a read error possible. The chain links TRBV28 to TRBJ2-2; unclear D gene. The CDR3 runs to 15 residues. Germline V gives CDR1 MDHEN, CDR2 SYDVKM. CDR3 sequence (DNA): TGTTCCAGCAGTTTAGGGTCGAGCCAGTCCGGGGAGCTGTTTTTT. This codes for CSSSLGSSQSGELFF. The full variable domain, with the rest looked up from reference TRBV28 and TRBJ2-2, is DVKVTQSSRYLVKRTGEKVFLECVQDMDHENMFWYRQDPGLGLRLIYFSYDVKMKEKGDIPEGYSVSREKKERFSLILESASTNQTSMYLCSSSLGSSQSGELFFGEGSRLTVL.

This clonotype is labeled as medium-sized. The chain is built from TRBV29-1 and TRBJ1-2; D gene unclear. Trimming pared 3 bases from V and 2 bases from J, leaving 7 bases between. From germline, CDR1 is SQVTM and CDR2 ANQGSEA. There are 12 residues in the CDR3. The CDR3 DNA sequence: TGCAGCGTTGAGCAGAACAACTATGGCTACACCTTC. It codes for CSVEQNNYGYTF.

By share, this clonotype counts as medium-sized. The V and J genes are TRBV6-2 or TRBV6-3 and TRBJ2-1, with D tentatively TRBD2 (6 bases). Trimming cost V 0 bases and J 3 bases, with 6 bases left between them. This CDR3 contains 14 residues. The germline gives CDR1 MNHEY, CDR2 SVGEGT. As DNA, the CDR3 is TGTGCCAGCAGTTACTCGACTAGCTACAATGAGCAGTTCTTC. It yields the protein CASSYSTSYNEQFF.

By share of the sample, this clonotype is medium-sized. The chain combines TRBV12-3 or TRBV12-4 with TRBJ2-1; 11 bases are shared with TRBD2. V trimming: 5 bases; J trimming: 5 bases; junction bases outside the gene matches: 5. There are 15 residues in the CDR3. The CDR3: CASSPGTSGNNEQFF. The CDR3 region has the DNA TGTGCCAGCAGTCCCGGGACTAGCGGCAACAATGAGCAGTTCTTC.

In DNA, the CDR3 is TGTGCCAGCAGCTTACCGCCCCCTCTAGCGGGAGGCTATTACAATGAGCAGTTCTTC. Its translation is CASSLPPPLAGGYYNEQFF. The V and J genes are TRBV11-2 and TRBJ2-1, with 11 bases that match TRBD2. This CDR3 region has 19 residues. Germline values: CDR1 SGHAT, CDR2 FQNNGV. Unmatched junction bases numbered 13, after V lost 2 bases and J lost 4 bases.

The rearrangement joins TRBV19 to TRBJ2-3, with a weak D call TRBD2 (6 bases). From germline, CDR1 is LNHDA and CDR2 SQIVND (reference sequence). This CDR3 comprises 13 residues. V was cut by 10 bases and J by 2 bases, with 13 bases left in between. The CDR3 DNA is TGTGCCAATGTCTCGGGGGACACAGATACGCAGTATTTT. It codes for CANVSGDTDTQYF. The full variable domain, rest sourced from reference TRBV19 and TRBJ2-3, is DGGITQSPKYLFRKEGQNVTLSCEQNLNHDAMYWYRQDPGQGLRLIYYSQIVNDFQKGDIAEGYSVSREKKESFPLTVTSAQKNPTAFYLCANVSGDTDTQYFGPGTRLTVL.

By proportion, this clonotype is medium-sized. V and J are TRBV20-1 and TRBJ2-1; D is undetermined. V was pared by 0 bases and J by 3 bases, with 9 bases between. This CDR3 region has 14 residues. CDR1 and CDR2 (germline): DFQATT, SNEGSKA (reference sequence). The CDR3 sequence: CSARDTIHYNEQFF. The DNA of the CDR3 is TGCAGTGCTAGAGATACCATCCACTACAATGAGCAGTTCTTC.

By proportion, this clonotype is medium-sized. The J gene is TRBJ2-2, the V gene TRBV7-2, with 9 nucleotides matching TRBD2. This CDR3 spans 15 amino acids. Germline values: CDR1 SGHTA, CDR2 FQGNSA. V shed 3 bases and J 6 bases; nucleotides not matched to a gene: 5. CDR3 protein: CASSFYGTSSGELFF. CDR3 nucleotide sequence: TGTGCCAGCAGCTTCTACGGGACTAGCTCCGGGGAGCTGTTTTTT.

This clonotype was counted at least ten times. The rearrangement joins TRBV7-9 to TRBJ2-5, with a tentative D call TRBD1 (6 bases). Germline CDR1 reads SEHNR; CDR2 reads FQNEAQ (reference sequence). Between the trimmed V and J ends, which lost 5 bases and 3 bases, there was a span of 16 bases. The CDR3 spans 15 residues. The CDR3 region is CASSASTGLEETQYF. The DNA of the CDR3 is TGTGCCAGCAGCGCCTCGACAGGCTTAGAAGAGACCCAGTACTTC.